This T cell receptor (beta chain) was retrieved from a study of blood T cell repertoires in COVID-19. Trimming removed 6 bases at V and 4 bases at J, with 16 bases between. Germline V gives CDR1 SGHNT, CDR2 YYREEE (reference sequence). This CDR3 is 14 amino acids long. Only in-frame clones appear in the TCRdb table, and some are missing; sequencing was by immunoSEQ multiplex PCR. The sample includes about 64,000 clones, around 84% of them seen just once. The sample comprised peripheral blood. The sequence was collected from a woman aged 55-75 years with acute or convalescent COVID-19. This chain joins TRBV5-4 and TRBJ1-1; D gene unclear. As DNA, the CDR3 is TGTGCCAGCAACCCCCCTGGGCGCAGCACTGAAGCTTTCTTT. Translating gives CASNPPGRSTEAFF. Using reference TRBV5-4 and TRBJ1-1 for the parts outside the CDR3, the full variable domain is ETGVTQSPTHLIKTRGQQVTLRCSSQSGHNTVSWYQQALGQGPQFIFQYYREEENGRGNFPPRFSGLQFPNYSSELNVNALELDDSALYLCASNPPGRSTEAFFGQGTRLTVV.